The 8 T cell receptor beta chains in this list originate from one sample, sequenced in a study of blood T cell repertoires in COVID-19. Produced via immunoSEQ multiplex PCR; TCRdb's table is partial and in-frame only. The repertoire consists of tens of thousands of clones, with roughly three quarters occurring once and the leading ten covering about 24%. Sequencing was carried out using peripheral blood. The receptors stem from a human donor in a cohort sampled during active COVID-19.

The V call is TRBV28, the J call TRBJ1-5; no clear D gene. Germline V CDR1 and CDR2: MDHEN, SYDVKM. There are 12 residues in the CDR3. The V and J ends lost 6 bases and 4 bases respectively, with 7 bases between them. The CDR3 protein is CASSPVNQPQHF. The CDR3 DNA reads as TGTGCCAGCAGCCCAGTGAATCAGCCCCAGCATTTT.

This chain connects TRBV24-1 to TRBJ2-7; 10 nucleotides match TRBD2. Germline CDR1 and CDR2: KGHDR and SFDVKD. There are 15 residues in the CDR3. The junction had 6 bases not matched to a gene; V was cut back by 3 bases and J by 5 bases. CDR3 nucleotides: TGTGCCACCAGTGATAGTGGGCTAGCGGGAGACGAGCAGTACTTC. This translates into CATSDSGLAGDEQYF.

This clone showed up just a few times. CDR3 DNA sequence: TGTGCCAGCAGTGAAGATGAGGACGAGCAGTACTTC. Translation gives CASSEDEDEQYF. The chain has TRBV6-1 and TRBJ2-7; no reliable D call. CDR1 and CDR2 from the germline V gene are MNHNS and SASEGT. Between the trimmed V and J ends, which lost 1 base and 5 bases, there was a span of 6 bases. The CDR3 consists of 12 residues.

V usage is TRBV9 and J usage is TRBJ2-1; 8 nucleotides align to TRBD2. Losses at the gene ends were 5 bases for V and 7 bases for J; bases not matched to a gene: 8. CDR1 SGDLS and CDR2 YYNGEE come from the germline V gene. CDR3 length: 14 amino acids. In nucleotides, the CDR3 is TGTGCCAGCAGTCCCGGACTAGCTCGAAATGAGCAGTTCTTC. Protein product: CASSPGLARNEQFF.

The gene calls are TRBV21-1 and TRBJ2-7; the table calls TRBD1, which could not be checked here. TRBV21-1 is recorded as a pseudogene. The CDR3 length is 16 residues. The CDR3 DNA reads as TGTGCCAGCAGCAGAACAGGGGAAAACTTGTCCTACGAGCAGTACTTC. The encoded protein is CASSRTGENLSYEQYF.

The chain combines TRBV30 with TRBJ2-7, with 8 nucleotides matching TRBD1. Looked up from germline, CDR1 is GTSNPN and CDR2 is SVGIG (reference sequence). The CDR3 is 14 amino acids. The J segment lost 3 bases and the V segment lost 0 bases, leaving 4 bases of the junction unmatched. The chain's CDR3 is CAWSVRTGNYEQYF. The CDR3 DNA reads TGTGCCTGGAGTGTTCGGACAGGGAACTACGAGCAGTACTTC.

This clone was counted a single time. This chain links TRBV18 with TRBJ2-3; no definite D call. Deletions cut 3 bases from V and 6 bases from J, with 7 bases between. Per germline, CDR1 KGHSH and CDR2 LQKENI. The CDR3 extends over 12 amino acids. CDR3 DNA sequence: TGTGCCAGCTCACCTATTCGGGATACGCAGTATTTT. The encoded protein is CASSPIRDTQYF.

The chain has TRBV6-1 and TRBJ1-5, with a possible D match to TRBD1 (5 bases). In germline, CDR1 is MNHNS, CDR2 SASEGT. This CDR3 contains 16 residues. Deletions cut 0 bases from V and 1 base from J, with 10 bases between. The CDR3 DNA reads TGTGCCAGCAGTGAAGCGGAGACAGCCAGCAATCAGCCCCAGCATTTT. This codes for CASSEAETASNQPQHF.